Following are 27 T cell receptor beta chains from one sample sequenced in a study of blood T cell repertoires in COVID-19. Sequenced by immunoSEQ multiplex PCR; TCRdb stores in-frame clones only, minus some. In the table there are around 300,000 clones, roughly 90% of which are singletons. Sequences were obtained from peripheral blood. The source is a woman in her 30s with COVID-19, enrolled during active disease.

The chain employs TRBV27 and TRBJ2-1, with 9 bases fitting TRBD1. The CDR3 extends over 16 amino acids. CDR1 MNHEY and CDR2 SMNVEV come from the germline V gene (reference sequence). Trimming cost V 0 bases and J 3 bases; bases outside gene matches: 3. CDR3 protein: CASSLSGTGNYNEQFF. CDR3 nucleotides: TGTGCCAGCAGTTTATCGGGGACAGGGAACTACAATGAGCAGTTCTTC.

The rearrangement uses TRBV27 and TRBJ2-1; the D gene is possibly TRBD1 (6 bases). The CDR3 length is 16 residues. CDR1 and CDR2 (germline): MNHEY, SMNVEV (reference sequence). V lost 5 bases and J 5 bases, leaving 19 bases between the germline ends. CDR3 in DNA: TGTGCCAGCAGTCCCTTGAGGAGGTCAGGGGACAATGAGCAGTTCTTC. Translated, it gives CASSPLRRSGDNEQFF.

CDR3 DNA: TGTGCCAGCAGCCCCACAGGGGGCGGAAACACCATATATTTT. Protein sequence: CASSPTGGGNTIYF. V usage is TRBV28 and J usage is TRBJ1-3; 9 positions agree with TRBD1. There are 14 residues in the CDR3. Trimming at V came to 6 bases and at J to 4 bases, leaving 4 bases not matched to a gene. The V gene's germline CDR1 is MDHEN and CDR2 SYDVKM.

The chain has TRBV7-8 and TRBJ1-5, with D perhaps TRBD1 (6 bases). The germline CDR1 and CDR2 sequences are SGHVS and FQNEAQ. The CDR3 extends over 15 amino acids. V lost 8 bases and J 3 bases, leaving 17 bases between the germline ends. The DNA for the CDR3 is TGTGCCAGCGGACTGGACAGAACCCTCAATCAGCCCCAGCATTTT. Protein sequence: CASGLDRTLNQPQHF.

The rearrangement uses TRBV7-8 and TRBJ1-1; D is unresolved. V lost 4 bases and J lost 0, with 9 bases in between. This CDR3 spans 14 amino acids. Germline V gives CDR1 SGHVS, CDR2 FQNEAQ. The CDR3 spells CASSSRGMNTEAFF. The DNA of the CDR3 is TGTGCCAGCAGCTCCCGAGGCATGAACACTGAAGCTTTCTTT.

V usage is TRBV5-4 and J usage is TRBJ2-7; possible D gene TRBD1, 7 bases. V lost 4 bases, J lost 6 bases, and 20 bases lay in between. The CDR3 totals 15 residues. Germline-derived CDR1 and CDR2 are SGHNT and YYREEE (reference sequence). CDR3 sequence reads: CASSNDRAGTGEQYF. The CDR3 DNA follows: TGTGCCAGCAGCAACGACAGGGCCGGGACTGGCGAGCAGTACTTC.

The chain combines TRBV10-3 with TRBJ1-2; 9 bases map to TRBD1. Trimming cost V 0 bases and J 4 bases; bases outside gene matches: 3. The length of the CDR3 is 15 residues. In germline, CDR1 is ENHRY, CDR2 SYGVKD. CDR3 protein: CAISESATGGYGYTF. The CDR3 coding sequence is TGTGCCATCAGTGAGTCTGCGACAGGGGGCTATGGCTACACCTTC.

V is TRBV4-2 and J is TRBJ2-5, with 11 bases identical to TRBD2. V was pared by 1 base and J by 4 bases, with 8 bases of the junction left unmatched. The CDR3 covers 17 residues. From germline, CDR1 is LGHNA and CDR2 YNFKEQ. CDR3 sequence reads: CASSQVWASGGRETQYF. CDR3 DNA sequence: TGTGCCAGCAGCCAAGTATGGGCTAGCGGGGGGAGAGAGACCCAGTACTTC.

Notes on this clone: Other DNA sequences of this sample code for an identical CDR3. The rearrangement uses TRBV3-1 (or the pseudogene TRBV3-2) and TRBJ1-2; TRBD1 might be the D (5 bases). Trimming took 3 bases from V and 2 from J, leaving 7 bases between them. CDR1 is LGHDT, CDR2 YNNKEL, per germline (reference sequence). The CDR3 runs to 13 residues. CDR3 region: CASSQGQNYGYTF. The CDR3 coding sequence is TGTGCCAGCAGCCAGGGGCAGAACTATGGCTACACCTTC.

J is TRBJ2-1 and V is TRBV12-5; weak D call: TRBD2 (6 bases). Germline CDR1 LGHNT, CDR2 FRNRAP. V lost 1 base and J 1 base, leaving 11 bases between the germline ends. CDR3 length equals 16 residues. The CDR3 nucleotides are TGTGCTAGTGGTTTGGGGCTCGGGGGATCCTACAATGAGCAGTTCTTC. The encoded protein is CASGLGLGGSYNEQFF. Full variable domain (missing parts from reference TRBV12-5 and TRBJ2-1): DARVTQTPRHKVTEMGQEVTMRCQPILGHNTVFWYRQTMMQGLELLAYFRNRAPLDDSGMPKDRFSAEMPDATLATLKIQPSEPRDSAVYFCASGLGLGGSYNEQFFGPGTRLTVL.

This chain connects TRBV28 to TRBJ2-7; 13 nucleotides line up with TRBD2. Germline-derived CDR1 and CDR2 are MDHEN and SYDVKM. Losses at the gene ends were 7 bases for V and 6 bases for J; bases not matched to a gene: 6. The CDR3 loop spans 14 amino acids. The CDR3 region is CASTGLAGVIEQYF. As DNA, the CDR3 is TGTGCCAGCACCGGACTAGCGGGAGTAATCGAGCAGTACTTC.

This clone was detected only once. This chain links TRBV9 with TRBJ1-2; 9 nucleotides agree with TRBD1. The CDR3 spans 15 residues. Germline loops: CDR1 SGDLS, CDR2 YYNGEE. After removal of 4 bases from V and 5 bases from J, the junction contained 9 bases not matched to a gene. The DNA for the CDR3 is TGTGCCAGCAGCCAGGGACAGGGAGGGGGATATGGCTACACCTTC. Protein sequence: CASSQGQGGGYGYTF.

The gene calls are TRBV15 and TRBJ1-3; D is ambiguous. V was trimmed by 0 bases and J by 4 bases, leaving 4 bases between them. Looked up from germline, CDR1 is LNHNV and CDR2 is YYDKDF (reference sequence). The CDR3 totals 13 residues. The CDR3 bases are TGTGCCACCAGCAGAGATCAAGGAAACACCATATATTTT. This translates into CATSRDQGNTIYF.

The genes are TRBV30 and TRBJ1-2; 7 positions agree with TRBD1. Germline CDR1 is GTSNPN and CDR2 is SVGIG (reference sequence). Trimming removed 7 bases from V and 4 bases from J; junction bases left unmatched: 6. CDR3 length: 12 residues. CDR3 sequence reads: CAFSRTGYGYTF. The CDR3 DNA reads as TGTGCCTTTTCGAGGACAGGCTATGGCTACACCTTC.

This chain joins TRBV5-5 and TRBJ1-5; D gene unclear. Germline CDR1 and CDR2: SGHKS and YYEKEE (reference sequence). The CDR3 is made up of 15 amino acids. V was cut by 4 bases and J by 4 bases, with 15 bases left in between. DNA of the CDR3: TGTGCCAGCAGCCCGACGGGTCATGAAAATCAGCCCCAGCATTTT. Its translation is CASSPTGHENQPQHF. Combining the CDR3 with reference TRBV5-5 and TRBJ1-5 gives the whole variable domain DAGVTQSPTHLIKTRGQQVTLRCSPISGHKSVSWYQQVLGQGPQFIFQYYEKEERGRGNFPDRFSARQFPNYSSELNVNALLLGDSALYLCASSPTGHENQPQHFGDGTRLSIL.

In DNA, the CDR3 is TGTGCCAGCAGCCGACTTGTGAACACTGAAGCTTTCTTT. It codes for CASSRLVNTEAFF. The rearrangement links TRBV6-5 to TRBJ1-1; D call uncertain. Between the trimmed V and J ends, which lost 6 bases and 0 bases, there was a span of 8 bases. The CDR3 runs to 13 residues. CDR1 is MNHEY, CDR2 SVGAGI, per germline.

The chain carries TRBV27 and TRBJ2-2; the match to TRBD1 covers 8 bases. After removal of 7 bases from V and 0 bases from J, the junction contained 1 base not matched to a gene. The CDR3 contains 14 residues. CDR1 and CDR2 (germline): MNHEY, SMNVEV (reference sequence). The CDR3 region is CASKDRANTGELFF. CDR3 sequence (DNA): TGTGCCAGCAAGGACAGGGCGAACACCGGGGAGCTGTTTTTT.

This clone was found once. The V gene is TRBV14, the J gene TRBJ1-2, with 8 bases lining up with TRBD1. V lost 4 bases and J lost 5; bases outside the gene matches: 3. The CDR3 runs 13 residues. Germline lookup yields CDR1 SGHDN and CDR2 FVKESK. The CDR3 nucleotides read TGTGCCAGCAGCCCTGACAGGGGATATGGCTACACCTTC. Encoded protein: CASSPDRGYGYTF. The variable domain in full, with the rest retrieved from reference TRBV14 and TRBJ1-2, is EAGVTQFPSHSVIEKGQTVTLRCDPISGHDNLYWYRRVMGKEIKFLLHFVKESKQDESGMPNNRFLAERTGGTYSTLKVQPAELEDSGVYFCASSPDRGYGYTFGSGTRLTVV.

This chain uses TRBV11-2 with TRBJ2-5; 7 bases fit TRBD1. V trimming: 2 bases; J trimming: 5 bases; junction bases outside the gene matches: 5. Germline V gene lookup returns CDR1 SGHAT and CDR2 FQNNGV. The CDR3 has 14 amino acids. The CDR3 is CASSLYDRVETQYF. The CDR3 DNA reads as TGTGCCAGCAGCTTATATGACAGGGTGGAGACCCAGTACTTC.

This clone was seen once. The chain links TRBV5-4 to TRBJ1-6; 7 bases align to TRBD1. The trim removed 3 bases at V and 1 base at J, leaving 7 bases unmatched. The germline gives CDR1 SGHNT, CDR2 YYREEE (reference sequence). The length of the CDR3 is 17 residues. The CDR3 DNA sequence: TGTGCCAGCAGCTCGAGACAGGGATGGTCCTATAATTCACCCCTCCACTTT. The encoded protein is CASSSRQGWSYNSPLHF.

This clone showed up just a few times. The V and J genes are TRBV5-1 and TRBJ2-3; weak D call: TRBD2 (6 bases). CDR3 length equals 15 residues. V lost 7 bases to trimming and J lost 3 bases, with 18 bases between them. Germline lookup yields CDR1 SGHRS and CDR2 YFSETQ. CDR3 loop: CASLRGSRGTDTQYF. CDR3 DNA sequence: TGCGCCAGCCTGCGGGGCAGCCGGGGGACAGATACGCAGTATTTT.

The chain is built from TRBV21-1 and TRBJ2-5; the D call of TRBD2 is as the table states it, not checked on the DNA. TRBV21-1 is flagged as a pseudogene. CDR3 size: 17 residues. The CDR3 loop reads CASSKSQGTSDEETQYF. In nucleotides, the CDR3 is TGTGCCAGCAGCAAAAGCCAGGGGACTAGCGATGAAGAGACCCAGTACTTC.

The chain combines TRBV5-1 with TRBJ2-1; no definite D call. Trimming removed 1 base at V and 3 bases at J, with 8 bases between. The CDR3 is 14 residues long. CDR1 is SGHRS and CDR2 is YFSETQ in the germline V gene. The CDR3 reads CASSLNRDYNEQFF. CDR3 nucleotide sequence: TGCGCCAGCAGCTTGAACAGAGACTACAATGAGCAGTTCTTC. Complete variable domain (other parts from reference TRBV5-1 and TRBJ2-1): KAGVTQTPRYLIKTRGQQVTLSCSPISGHRSVSWYQQTPGQGLQFLFEYFSETQRNKGNFPGRFSGRQFSNSRSEMNVSTLELGDSALYLCASSLNRDYNEQFFGPGTRLTVL.

This rearrangement joins TRBV7-9 to TRBJ2-5; D might be TRBD2 (6 bases). The CDR3 has 14 amino acids. V gave up 5 bases and J gave up 5 bases, with 15 bases separating them. From germline, CDR1 is SEHNR and CDR2 FQNEAQ (reference sequence). The DNA for the CDR3 is TGTGCCAGCAGCATACGACTAGGGGAGGAGACCCAGTACTTC. Its protein product is CASSIRLGEETQYF.

The chain has TRBV27 and TRBJ2-5, with TRBD2 matching over 8 bases. J was trimmed by 5 bases and V by 3 bases; bases with no gene match: 8. Per germline, CDR1 MNHEY and CDR2 SMNVEV (reference sequence). This CDR3 is built from 15 residues. DNA of the CDR3: TGTGCCAGCAGTTTGGTAGCGGGACTTGCGGAGACCCAGTACTTC. Amino acids: CASSLVAGLAETQYF.

This clone was observed once. The chain couples TRBV28 to TRBJ1-2; a possible D gene is TRBD1 (5 bases). The germline gives CDR1 MDHEN, CDR2 SYDVKM. The CDR3 sequence is 15 residues long. Between the trimmed V and J ends, which lost 5 bases and 4 bases, there was a span of 17 bases. The CDR3, as DNA: TGTGCCAGCAGTCTGCTCCTCGGGCAGGGCTATGGCTACACCTTC. Translation: CASSLLLGQGYGYTF.

The chain has TRBV5-1 and TRBJ2-7; 11 bases are shared with TRBD2. This CDR3 comprises 14 residues. Germline CDR1 SGHRS, CDR2 YFSETQ. Germline trimming cut 3 bases from V and 4 bases from J; bases unmatched to any gene: 3. The CDR3, as DNA: TGCGCCAGCAGCTCGGGACTAGCGGAATACGAGCAGTACTTC. It translates to CASSSGLAEYEQYF.